Each of the 9 T cell receptor beta chains below was sequenced from the same sample in a study of blood T cell repertoires in COVID-19. Generated by immunoSEQ multiplex PCR, the TCRdb table keeps only in-frame clones and is missing some. In the table there are approximately 150,000 clones, about 79% of which are singletons. Material for sequencing was peripheral blood. Every receptor here comes from a man in his fifties or sixties with active or convalescent COVID-19.

V is TRBV5-6 and J is TRBJ1-2, with D perhaps matching TRBD1 (5 bases). V shed 4 bases and J shed 5 bases, with 9 bases lying between them. This CDR3 region has 12 residues. Germline CDR1 and CDR2: SGHDT and YYEEEE. The CDR3 nucleotides read TGTGCCAGCAGCCCCGGGGGATATGGCTACACCTTC. It encodes CASSPGGYGYTF.

The rearrangement uses TRBV6-2 or TRBV6-3 and TRBJ2-5; 12 bases match TRBD2. V lost 6 bases and J lost 4; bases outside the gene matches: 6. The CDR3 has 15 amino acids. Looked up from germline, CDR1 is MNHEY and CDR2 is SVGEGT. DNA of the CDR3: TGTGCCAGCAGCCTACTAGCGGGGGGCGGAGAGACCCAGTACTTC. It is translated as CASSLLAGGGETQYF.

V is TRBV4-3 and J is TRBJ2-1; TRBD2 matches at 7 bases. J lost 10 bases, V lost 0 bases, and 15 bases had no gene match. The CDR3 is made up of 17 amino acids. The V gene's germline CDR1 is LGHNA and CDR2 YSLEER. The CDR3 coding sequence is TGCGCCAGCAGCCAAGATAGTCTCGTTTCCGGGAGGCACGAGCAGTTCTTC. Protein: CASSQDSLVSGRHEQFF.

The rearrangement joins TRBV9 to TRBJ2-3; D remains ambiguous. The germline CDR1 and CDR2 sequences are SGDLS and YYNGEE. Trimming shortened V by 2 bases and J by 2 bases, and 15 bases separated the two germline ends. The CDR3 is made up of 16 amino acids. The CDR3 protein is CASSVLMGSHTDTQYF. CDR3 DNA sequence: TGTGCCAGCAGCGTTTTGATGGGCTCCCACACAGATACGCAGTATTTT.

The gene calls are TRBV6-5 and TRBJ1-4; a possible D gene is TRBD1 (5 bases). The CDR3 is 13 amino acids. The V end was cut by 8 bases, the J end by 7 bases, with 14 bases between. CDR1 is MNHEY and CDR2 is SVGAGI in the germline V gene. The CDR3 DNA reads TGTGCCAGCCAGGGAGGTTTCGCTGAAAAACTGTTTTTT. Translation gives CASQGGFAEKLFF.

The chain carries TRBV29-1 and TRBJ2-5, with 7 nucleotides matching TRBD1. The length of the CDR3 is 14 residues. The J segment lost 5 bases and the V segment lost 4 bases, leaving 10 bases of the junction unmatched. CDR1 is SQVTM, CDR2 ANQGSEA, per germline. The chain's CDR3 is CSVAPTGVRETQYF. The CDR3 DNA follows: TGCAGCGTTGCCCCAACAGGGGTGCGGGAGACCCAGTACTTC.

The chain is built from TRBV5-1 and TRBJ2-7, with 7 bases matching TRBD2. Trimming cost V 7 bases and J 4 bases; bases outside gene matches: 5. The CDR3 consists of 12 residues. Germline-derived CDR1 and CDR2 are SGHRS and YFSETQ. The CDR3 sequence is CASSGGKYEQYF. CDR3 DNA sequence: TGCGCCAGCTCGGGAGGAAAATACGAGCAGTACTTC.

The V and J genes are TRBV19 and TRBJ1-2; 11 bases line up with TRBD1. CDR1 and CDR2 from the germline V gene are LNHDA and SQIVND (reference sequence). With 6 bases clipped from V and 4 bases from J, the junction kept 10 bases outside the gene matches. CDR3 length equals 16 residues. Written as DNA, the CDR3 is TGTGCCAGTAGAACGGGACAGGGGGGGTTAGGCTATGGCTACACCTTC. It is translated as CASRTGQGGLGYGYTF.

The J gene is TRBJ1-1, the V gene TRBV9, with a tentative D call TRBD1 (6 bases). This CDR3 region has 14 residues. V dropped 4 bases and J dropped 0 bases, with 10 bases sitting between them. Looked up from germline, CDR1 is SGDLS and CDR2 is YYNGEE. The CDR3 DNA reads TGTGCCAGCAGCCTGGACAGAATGAACACTGAAGCTTTCTTT. This gives the protein CASSLDRMNTEAFF. The full variable domain, in which reference TRBV9 and TRBJ1-1 provide the parts outside the CDR3, is DSGVTQTPKHLITATGQRVTLRCSPRSGDLSVYWYQQSLDQGLQFLIQYYNGEERAKGNILERFSAQQFPDLHSELNLSSLELGDSALYFCASSLDRMNTEAFFGQGTRLTVV.